These 25 T cell receptor beta chains were sequenced from one sample in a study of identical twins. MiXCR, run by TCRdb on the 5' RACE reads, gives a single entry per CDR3 protein. This sample has hundreds of thousands of distinct CDR3 sequences; over 15% occur once, and the top ten carry around 13%. These data are also associated with another study on T cells expressing NK-cell markers.

The specimen was PBMCs. These receptors came from a young woman in good health.

This clonotype has a count of ten or more. This sequence joins TRBV6-1 and TRBJ1-1, with D uncertain. The CDR3 has 13 residues. Per the germline V gene, CDR1 is MNHNS and CDR2 is SASEGT. V was trimmed by 7 bases and J by 10 bases, leaving 19 bases between them. CDR3 bases: TGTGCCAGCATCCCTCCGGGTAGTAGTGTAGCTTTCTTT. As protein: CASIPPGSSVAFF.

V is TRBV27 and J is TRBJ2-1; TRBD2 aligns across 12 bases. CDR3 length: 16 residues. Trimming removed 4 bases from V and 4 bases from J; junction bases left unmatched: 5. Germline V gene lookup returns CDR1 MNHEY and CDR2 SMNVEV (reference sequence). In DNA, the CDR3 is TGTGCCAGCAGTTCCCTAGCGGGAGGGCCATACAATGAGCAGTTCTTC. It yields the protein CASSSLAGGPYNEQFF.

This clonotype was seen a few times. V gene TRBV7-9 combines with J gene TRBJ2-7; TRBD2 might be the D (6 bases). This CDR3 is built from 14 residues. Germline V gene sequence: CDR1 SEHNR, CDR2 FQNEAQ (reference sequence). The V end lost 2 bases, the J end lost 3 bases, and 11 bases lay between the germline ends. Written as DNA, the CDR3 is TGTGCCAGCAGCTTATTTGGGGGGTACTACGAGCAGTACTTC. This codes for CASSLFGGYYEQYF.

This clonotype was seen more than once but under ten times. Relative to the germline gene, one junction end is altered; a read error may explain this. The CDR3 sequence is CASFALSGNTTYF. The DNA for the CDR3 is TGTGCCAGCTTCGCTCTCTCTGGAAACACCACATATTTT. The chain has TRBV12-3 or TRBV12-4 and TRBJ1-3; D unclear. This CDR3 is 13 amino acids long.

This clonotype was seen only a few times. The chain has TRBV10-3 and TRBJ2-2; D not certain. The CDR3 is made up of 13 amino acids. The V and J ends lost 7 bases and 5 bases respectively, with 11 bases between them. Per the germline V gene, CDR1 is ENHRY and CDR2 is SYGVKD. The CDR3 sequence is CAIMSRDTGELFF. The CDR3 bases are TGTGCCATCATGAGTCGCGATACCGGGGAGCTGTTTTTT.

The chain links TRBV7-9 to TRBJ2-1, with TRBD2 identical over 7 bases. V dropped 6 bases and J dropped 2; count of bases not matched to a gene: 7. Germline-derived CDR1 and CDR2 are SEHNR and FQNEAQ (reference sequence). This CDR3 has 15 residues. The CDR3 region is CASRDRDYAYNEQFF. DNA for the CDR3: TGTGCCAGCAGGGACCGGGACTACGCCTACAATGAGCAGTTCTTC.

The chain recombines TRBV2 with TRBJ2-7; 10 nucleotides align to TRBD1. Per the germline V gene, CDR1 is SNHLY and CDR2 is FYNNEI. Unmatched junction bases numbered 7, after V lost 9 bases and J lost 2 bases. The CDR3 length is 14 residues. The CDR3 is CASGGTGAAYEQYF. The CDR3 nucleotides read TGTGCCAGTGGGGGGACAGGGGCGGCCTACGAGCAGTACTTC.

This clonotype was detected ten times or more. The rearrangement uses TRBV12-3 or TRBV12-4 and TRBJ1-2, with D unclear. The V end was cut by 3 bases, the J end by 1 base, with 9 bases between. CDR3 length equals 14 residues. CDR3 sequence (DNA): TGTGCCAGCAGTTTTCCTCGGCGTAACTATGGCTACACCTTC. Translation: CASSFPRRNYGYTF.

This clonotype has more than one count but fewer than ten. J is TRBJ2-1 and V is TRBV29-1; 9 bases are a match to TRBD2. Germline V gene sequence: CDR1 SQVTM, CDR2 ANQGSEA. The CDR3 covers 15 residues. J gave up 0 bases and V 7 bases, and 7 bases lay outside the gene matches. The CDR3 reads CSGRTSAHSYNEQFF. CDR3 bases: TGCAGCGGCCGGACTAGCGCACACTCCTACAATGAGCAGTTCTTC.

V and J are TRBV4-1 and TRBJ2-7; 8 bases line up with TRBD1. The CDR3 is made up of 16 amino acids. Trimming removed 0 bases from V and 4 bases from J; junction bases left unmatched: 8. CDR1 MGHRA and CDR2 YSYEKL come from the germline V gene. The CDR3 DNA reads as TGCGCCAGCAGCCAAGATTCGACAGGGGAAAGGTACGAGCAGTACTTC. Translation gives CASSQDSTGERYEQYF.

This clonotype was found a few times. The J gene is TRBJ2-5, the V gene TRBV12-3 or TRBV12-4; 10 nucleotides match TRBD2. The CDR3 has 16 residues. The junction had 8 bases not matched to a gene; V was cut back by 2 bases and J by 5 bases. The CDR3 coding sequence is TGTGCCAGCAGTTTAACGGGACTAGCGCTGTACGAGACCCAGTACTTC. Translated, it gives CASSLTGLALYETQYF.

This clonotype was counted a few times. The J gene is TRBJ2-5, the V gene TRBV5-1; D remains unclear. The CDR3 length is 14 residues. V lost 7 bases, J lost 2 bases, and 15 bases lay in between. CDR1 is SGHRS, CDR2 YFSETQ, per germline. CDR3 loop: CASFATGGQETQYF. CDR3 bases: TGCGCCAGCTTTGCGACGGGTGGGCAAGAGACCCAGTACTTC.

This clonotype was seen a handful of times. The chain has TRBV29-1 and TRBJ2-3; possible D gene TRBD1, 6 bases. Deletions cut 5 bases from V and 2 bases from J, with 11 bases between. CDR3 size: 13 residues. Germline V gene data show CDR1 as SQVTM and CDR2 as ANQGSEA. The DNA of the CDR3 is TGCAGCGTTTATAGACAGGACACAGATACGCAGTATTTT. This gives the protein CSVYRQDTDTQYF.

V and J are TRBV5-1 and TRBJ2-3; D remains unclear. The CDR3 runs 15 residues. Per germline, CDR1 SGHRS and CDR2 YFSETQ. Trimming left V 4 bases short and J 2 bases short, with 14 bases between. This CDR3 reads CASSLTGRFTDTQYF. CDR3 sequence (DNA): TGCGCCAGCAGCCTCACGGGCCGCTTCACAGATACGCAGTATTTT.

This chain connects TRBV6-2 or TRBV6-3 to TRBJ2-5; D perhaps matches TRBD2 (6 bases). This CDR3 contains 14 residues. CDR1 and CDR2 from the germline V gene are MNHEY and SVGEGT. Trimming removed 6 bases at V and 2 bases at J, with 13 bases between. The CDR3 sequence is CASSRDLLQETQYF. The CDR3 DNA sequence: TGTGCCAGCAGCCGGGACTTACTACAAGAGACCCAGTACTTC.

This clonotype was seen only a few times. The rearrangement uses TRBV12-3 or TRBV12-4 and TRBJ1-2, with D perhaps matching TRBD1 (5 bases). Trimming stripped 3 bases from V and 7 bases from J, with 9 bases between. The CDR3 loop spans 12 amino acids. The CDR3 is CASSLGVLGYTF. CDR3 nucleotide sequence: TGTGCCAGCAGTTTGGGGGTACTTGGCTACACCTTC.

This chain connects TRBV5-1 to TRBJ2-1; D is unresolved. With the DNA end fitting TRBJ2-7 better, the J assignment may be wrong. The germline V gene has CDR1 SGHRS and CDR2 YFSETQ. The CDR3 sequence is 15 residues long. DNA of the CDR3: TGCGCCAGCAGCGGCGGAATGAGCTCCTACAATGAGCAGTACTTC. The encoded protein is CASSGGMSSYNEQYF.

V and J are TRBV7-8 and TRBJ2-7; 8 nucleotides align to TRBD1. The germline V gene has CDR1 SGHVS and CDR2 FQNEAQ. With V trimmed by 6 bases and J by 1 base, 8 bases remained unmatched. This CDR3 contains 15 residues. CDR3 sequence (DNA): TGTGCCAGCAGGTTGACAGGGGCAGAATCCTACGAGCAGTACTTC. The encoded protein is CASRLTGAESYEQYF.

CDR3: CAITRPLSYEQYF. The CDR3 bases are TGTGCCATTACCCGGCCCCTCTCCTACGAGCAGTACTTC. The chain joins TRBV2 to TRBJ2-7; D is unresolved. The V end lost 10 bases, the J end lost 0 bases, and 13 bases lay between the germline ends. The CDR3 sequence is 13 residues long. CDR1 is SNHLY and CDR2 is FYNNEI in the germline V gene. Looking up the rest from reference TRBV2 and TRBJ2-7 gives the full variable domain: EPEVTQTPSHQVTQMGQEVILRCVPISNHLYFYWYRQILGQKVEFLVSFYNNEISEKSEIFDDQFSVERPDGSNFTLKIRSTKLEDSAMYFCAITRPLSYEQYFGPGTRLTVT.

This clonotype was picked up a small number of times. The J gene is TRBJ2-1, the V gene TRBV10-3; 8 nucleotides match TRBD1. CDR1 ENHRY and CDR2 SYGVKD come from the germline V gene. With V trimmed by 7 bases and J by 1 base, 3 bases remained unmatched. CDR3 length equals 14 residues. The chain's CDR3 is CAITDRGSYNEQFF. CDR3 in DNA: TGTGCCATCACCGACAGGGGATCCTACAATGAGCAGTTCTTC.

This clonotype has a handful of counts. The genes are TRBV20-1 and TRBJ2-7; D might be TRBD1 or TRBD2, each matching 7 bases. Trimming shortened V by 4 bases and J by 5 bases, and 21 bases separated the two germline ends. The CDR3 has 15 amino acids. Germline CDR1 reads DFQATT; CDR2 reads SNEGSKA (reference sequence). The CDR3 DNA reads TGCAGTGCTAAGAGGGAGGGGCAGGGGGTCCACGAGCAGTACTTC. Protein sequence: CSAKREGQGVHEQYF.

This rearrangement joins TRBV7-9 to TRBJ2-3, with 7 bases identical to TRBD2. The germline CDR1 and CDR2 sequences are SEHNR and FQNEAQ (reference sequence). The CDR3 is 17 residues long. J was trimmed by 1 base and V by 2 bases; bases with no gene match: 9. The CDR3 region is CASSLNLRGDGTDTQYF. The DNA for the CDR3 is TGTGCCAGCAGCTTAAATTTACGGGGGGACGGCACAGATACGCAGTATTTT.

V and J are TRBV20-1 and TRBJ1-4; 7 bases fit TRBD1. V trimming: 3 bases; J trimming: 6 bases; junction bases outside the gene matches: 13. Germline assignment: CDR1 DFQATT and CDR2 SNEGSKA (reference sequence). The CDR3 length is 16 residues. The DNA for the CDR3 is TGCAGTGCTAGGCCGAAAAGGGACAGCAACTATGAAAAACTGTTTTTT. Its translation is CSARPKRDSNYEKLFF.

This clonotype was recorded a few times. The chain's CDR3 is CASSYSEAGELFF. CDR3 DNA sequence: TGTGCCAGCAGTTATTCTGAGGCCGGGGAGCTGTTTTTT. The chain is built from TRBV6-9 and TRBJ2-2; D gene ambiguous. Germline V gene lookup returns CDR1 MNHGY and CDR2 SVAAGI. V gave up 0 bases and J gave up 6 bases, with 5 bases separating them. The CDR3 contains 13 residues.

This clonotype was seen a handful of times. This chain connects TRBV6-1 to TRBJ2-5, with D possibly being TRBD2 (5 bases). The CDR3 contains 14 residues. CDR1 and CDR2 (germline): MNHNS, SASEGT. V was clipped by 5 bases and J by 7 bases, with 17 bases between them. The CDR3 DNA sequence: TGTGCCAGCAGTAAAGAGGCCAGACGGGGGACCCAGTACTTC. This gives the protein CASSKEARRGTQYF.